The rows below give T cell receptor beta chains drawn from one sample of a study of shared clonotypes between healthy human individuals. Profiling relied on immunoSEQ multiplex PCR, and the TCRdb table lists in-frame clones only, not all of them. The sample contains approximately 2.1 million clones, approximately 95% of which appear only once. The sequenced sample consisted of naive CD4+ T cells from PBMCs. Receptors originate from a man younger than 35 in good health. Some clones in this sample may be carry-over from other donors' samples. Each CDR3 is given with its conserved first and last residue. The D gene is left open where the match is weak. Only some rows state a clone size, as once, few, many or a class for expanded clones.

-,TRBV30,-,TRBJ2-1,CAWSAEPGQYNEQFF,TGTGCCTGGAGTGCGGAACCTGGACAGTACAATGAGCAGTTCTTC
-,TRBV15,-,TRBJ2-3,CATSREVARDTQYF,TGTGCCACCAGCAGAGAGGTAGCGAGAGATACGCAGTATTTT
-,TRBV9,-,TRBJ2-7,CASSVGQGDEQYF,TGTGCCAGCAGCGTAGGTCAGGGTGACGAGCAGTACTTC
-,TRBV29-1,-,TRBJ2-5,CSVAGDRVRETQYF,TGCAGCGTTGCGGGAGACAGGGTTAGAGAGACCCAGTACTTC
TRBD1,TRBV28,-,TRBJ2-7,CASRGQFGHEQYF,TGTGCCAGCAGGGGACAGTTTGGTCACGAGCAGTACTTC
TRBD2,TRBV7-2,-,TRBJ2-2,CASSSLAGGNTGELFF,TGTGCCAGCAGCTCTCTAGCGGGAGGTAACACCGGGGAGCTGTTTTTT
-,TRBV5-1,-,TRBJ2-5,CASSLGTQETQYF,TGCGCCAGCAGCCTGGGGACCCAAGAGACCCAGTACTTC
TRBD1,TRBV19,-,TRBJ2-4,CASSPQQGDFGKNIQYF,TGTGCCAGTAGTCCCCAACAGGGGGACTTTGGCAAAAACATTCAGTACTTC
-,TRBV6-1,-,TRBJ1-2,CASSEALGRNYGYTF,TGTGCCAGCAGTGAAGCGCTGGGCCGGAACTATGGCTACACCTTC
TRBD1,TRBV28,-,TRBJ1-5,CASRRGRVAQHF,TGTGCCAGCAGAAGGGGGCGCGTAGCCCAGCATTTT
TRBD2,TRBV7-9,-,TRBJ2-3,CASNSAGTSSADTQYF,TGTGCCAGCAACAGCGCCGGGACTAGCTCCGCAGATACGCAGTATTTT
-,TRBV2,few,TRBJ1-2,CASSEQGRDGYTF,TGTGCCAGCAGTGAACAGGGTCGGGATGGCTACACCTTC
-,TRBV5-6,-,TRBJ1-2,CASSNPGGRNYGYTF,TGTGCCAGCAGCAACCCCGGGGGCAGAAACTATGGCTACACCTTC
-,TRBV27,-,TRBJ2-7,CASSLDRDSYEQYF,TGTGCCAGCAGTTTAGACCGGGACTCCTACGAGCAGTACTTC
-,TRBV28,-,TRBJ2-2,CASSLRRVGELFF,TGTGCCAGCAGTTTAAGGAGGGTCGGGGAGCTGTTTTTT